This is a list of T cell receptor beta chains from one sample in a study of CD8 T cells in ankylosing spondylitis. TCRdb re-called the 5' RACE reads with MiXCR, one entry per CDR3 protein. The sample yields 500,000 or so distinct CDR3 sequences, 5.3% seen once. The sample comprised blood, either unsorted or a sorted T cell fraction (not recorded which). These receptors were obtained from a male donor with ankylosing spondylitis. Each CDR3 is given with its conserved first and last residue. A D gene is named only where the DNA matches it firmly. A row's size may be missing; if present it is once, few, many or a size class.

d_call | clone_size | j_call | v_call | cdr3_nt | cdr3_aa
. | many | TRBJ2-1 | TRBV18 | TGTGCCAGCTCAATGATATCGGGGGTCTACAATGAGCAGTTCTTC | CASSMISGVYNEQFF
. | many | TRBJ1-4 | TRBV5-6 | TGTGCCAGCAGCTTCGCTTCAACTAATGAAAAACTGTTTTTT | CASSFASTNEKLFF
TRBD2 | many | TRBJ2-2 | TRBV20-1 | TGCAGTGCTAGGAAGCGGGGAGACACCGGGGAGCTGTTTTTT | CSARKRGDTGELFF
. | . | TRBJ1-2 | TRBV18 | TGTGCCAGCTCACCACGGGCCGCTAACTATGGCTACACCTTC | CASSPRAANYGYTF
. | many | TRBJ2-2 | TRBV4-2 | TGTGCCAGCAGCCTTTTTTGGGACTTACACACCGGGGAGCTGTTTTTT | CASSLFWDLHTGELFF
. | many | TRBJ2-1 | TRBV9 | TGTGCCAGCAGCGTATCAGGGTACGGGAGCTCCTACAATGAGCAGTTCTTC | CASSVSGYGSSYNEQFF
TRBD1 | many | TRBJ2-7 | TRBV6-1 | TGTGCCAGCACAGGGGGAGTCTTCTACGAGCAGTACTTC | CASTGGVFYEQYF
. | . | TRBJ2-1 | TRBV5-1 | TGCGCCAGCAGCTTTGCAGGGGCGGGGTCTAATGAGCAGTTCTTC | CASSFAGAGSNEQFF
TRBD1 | many | TRBJ2-1 | TRBV7-2 | TGTGCCAGCAGCTTTAGAACAGGGGGAAATGAGCAGTTCTTC | CASSFRTGGNEQFF
. | many | TRBJ2-7 | TRBV20-1 | TGCAGTGCTAGTTCAGGGAGTAGGTACGAGCAGTACTTC | CSASSGSRYEQYF
. | many | TRBJ2-1 | TRBV4-3 | TGCGCCAGCAGCGAGGACAATGTCGGGCTGGGCAATGAGCAGTTCTTC | CASSEDNVGLGNEQFF
. | many | TRBJ2-7 | TRBV4-3 | TGCGCCAGTTCACGTGGGAATTGGGCCTACGAGCAGTACTTC | CASSRGNWAYEQYF
. | many | TRBJ2-3 | TRBV11-2 | TGTGCCAGCAGCTTTAGGAGAGCGGCCTCCTCTAGCACAGATACGCAGTATTTT | CASSFRRAASSSTDTQYF
. | many | TRBJ1-2 | TRBV29-1 | TGCAGCGTTGATAGGGGCATCTATGGCTACACCTTC | CSVDRGIYGYTF
TRBD1 | few | TRBJ2-1 | TRBV6-1 | TGTGCCAGCACTCCGAACAGGGGCAGCGACAATGAGCAGTTCTTC | CASTPNRGSDNEQFF
. | many | TRBJ1-2 | TRBV4-2 | TGTGCCAGCAGCCAGAAGTATGGGGACACATACGCATATGGCTACACCTTC | CASSQKYGDTYAYGYTF
. | many | TRBJ2-3 | TRBV20-1 | TGCAGTGCTAGAGCTAGGGGGGCCTTGGCAGATACGCAGTATTTT | CSARARGALADTQYF
. | many | TRBJ2-7 | TRBV27 | TGTGCCAGCAGGCGACAGACCTATTCCTACGAGCAGTACTTC | CASRRQTYSYEQYF
. | many | TRBJ2-7 | TRBV7-2 | TGTGCCAGCAGCTTTCGGCGGTACGAGCAGTACTTC | CASSFRRYEQYF
TRBD1 | many | TRBJ2-3 | TRBV29-1 | TGCAGCGTAGGGACAGGGGGCTTCGATACGCAGTATTTT | CSVGTGGFDTQYF
. | . | TRBJ2-3 | TRBV6-5 | TGTGCCAGCAGTCCCAGGGGTAGCACAGATACGCAGTATTTT | CASSPRGSTDTQYF
. | many | TRBJ1-2 | TRBV7-9 | TGTGCCAGCAGCCCCCCTTTGGGTGGCTACACCTTC | CASSPPLGGYTF
. | many | TRBJ2-6 | TRBV5-1 | TGCGCCAGCAGCGACCACTCTGGGGCCAACGTCCTGACTTTC | CASSDHSGANVLTF
TRBD2 | . | TRBJ2-5 | TRBV2 | TGTGCCAGCAGTGAAACTAGCGTGAGAGAAGAGACCCAGTACTTC | CASSETSVREETQYF
TRBD2 | many | TRBJ2-3 | TRBV15 | TGTGCCACCAGCAGATCCCCGCGGGAGGCCGACACAGATACGCAGTATTTT | CATSRSPREADTDTQYF
TRBD2 | . | TRBJ2-7 | TRBV7-9 | TGTGCCAGCAGCTTAGGAGCGGGACGGCTGTTCTACGAGCAGTACTTC | CASSLGAGRLFYEQYF
. | few | TRBJ1-1 | TRBV29-1 | TGCAGCGTTCCCAACAGGGTCGAGGGAGCTTTCTTT | CSVPNRVEGAFF
TRBD1 | many | TRBJ1-4 | TRBV7-2 | TGTGCCAGCAGCCCCGACAGGGCTCTTCGTAAACTGTTTTTT | CASSPDRALRKLFF
TRBD1 | many | TRBJ2-5 | TRBV7-2 | TGTGCCAGCAGCTTGCCCCGGACAGGGCGGGAGACCCAGTACTTC | CASSLPRTGRETQYF
TRBD2 | many | TRBJ2-1 | TRBV4-1 | TGCGCCAGCAGCCACTTACCACTAGCGCGCGAGCAGTTCTTC | CASSHLPLAREQFF
TRBD2 | many | TRBJ2-1 | TRBV20-1 | TGCAGTGCAACCAGGACTAGCGGGTCCTTAAATGAGCAGTTCTTC | CSATRTSGSLNEQFF
. | many | TRBJ1-1 | TRBV29-1 | TGCAGCGTTCACGGGGGCGAGTTTACTGAAGCTTTCTTT | CSVHGGEFTEAFF
. | many | TRBJ1-1 | TRBV5-1 | TGCGCCAGCAGCTTGGGGACTCGGTGGGGGAACACTGAAGCTTTCTTT | CASSLGTRWGNTEAFF
. | few | TRBJ1-4 | TRBV20-1 | TGCAGTGCTAAAGGGTTTGGTATGGAAAAACTGTTTTTT | CSAKGFGMEKLFF
. | few | TRBJ2-1 | TRBV5-1 | TGCGCCAGCAGCTACTCTCTTATCTACAATGAGCAGTTCTTC | CASSYSLIYNEQFF
. | few | TRBJ2-5 | TRBV11-2 | TGTGCCAGCAGCTCCTACGACCCGTACCAAGAGACCCAGTACTTC | CASSSYDPYQETQYF
. | few | TRBJ1-5 | TRBV6-2/TRBV6-3 | TGTGCCAGCAGCCCCGTCCGGCGGGGGCGCGGGAGTCAGCCCCAGCATTTT | CASSPVRRGRGSQPQHF
TRBD1 | many | TRBJ1-2 | TRBV24-1 | TGTGCCACCAGTGACCTTGACAGGGTTGGTGGCTACACCTTC | CATSDLDRVGGYTF
. | many | TRBJ2-2 | TRBV5-1 | TGCGCCAGCAGCTTGGACGGTGCCACCGGGGAGCTGTTTTTT | CASSLDGATGELFF
TRBD1 | many | TRBJ1-2 | TRBV7-9 | TGTGCCAGCAGCCACAATACAGGGGTCGGCTACACCTTC | CASSHNTGVGYTF
. | few | TRBJ2-7 | TRBV23-1 | TGCGCCAGCAGTCAAAGGCGGTCCACCGGAGACTACGAGCAGTACTTC | CASSQRRSTGDYEQYF
. | many | TRBJ1-5 | TRBV20-1 | TGCAGTGCTAGAGATACAGGGAATCAGCCCCAGCATTTT | CSARDTGNQPQHF
. | many | TRBJ2-2 | TRBV7-9 | TGTGCCAGCAGCTTCAGGAGCCCCGGGACGAACACCGGGGAGCTGTTTTTT | CASSFRSPGTNTGELFF
. | many | TRBJ1-2 | TRBV5-4 | TGTGCCAGCAGCTTAGACCTCGCCTTGTATGGCTACACCTTC | CASSLDLALYGYTF
TRBD2 | many | TRBJ2-1 | TRBV11-2 | TGTGCCAGCAGCTTAGTTTTTATGGGTAGGGGACTAGCGGGATCCTATGAGCAGTTCTTC | CASSLVFMGRGLAGSYEQFF
TRBD2 | many | TRBJ2-1 | TRBV29-1 | TGCAGCGTTGCCCTGAGACTAGCGGGAGGCTCCTACAATGAGCAGTTCTTC | CSVALRLAGGSYNEQFF
. | many | TRBJ2-1 | TRBV7-9 | TGTGCCAGCAGCTTAGCTCGGGCAGGGATGGGCAATGAGCAGTTCTTC | CASSLARAGMGNEQFF
. | many | TRBJ1-5 | TRBV25-1 | TGTGCCAGCAGTGAATCTAAAGGACTCAATCAGCCCCAGCATTTT | CASSESKGLNQPQHF
. | few | TRBJ2-3 | TRBV4-3 | TGCGCCAGCAGCCAGATATTAAGCGGCCAGGCAGATACGCAGTATTTT | CASSQILSGQADTQYF
. | many | TRBJ1-2 | TRBV7-9 | TGTGCCAGCACAAGACAGGCGCTTGGAGGCTACACCTTC | CASTRQALGGYTF
. | many | TRBJ2-1 | TRBV20-1 | TGCAGTGCTAGTGGGGCGGCGAGGGAGCAGTTCTTC | CSASGAAREQFF
TRBD1 | many | TRBJ2-1 | TRBV7-2 | TGTGCCAGCAGCTTTAGGACAGGGCTGAATGAGCAGTTCTTC | CASSFRTGLNEQFF
TRBD2 | many | TRBJ2-1 | TRBV29-1 | TGCAGCTCCCGGGGGGGGTCTGAGCAGTTCTTC | CSSRGGSEQFF
. | many | TRBJ1-2 | TRBV5-1 | TGCGCCAGCAGCTTGGATGGGACCTCAGACTATGGCTACACCTTC | CASSLDGTSDYGYTF
TRBD2 | . | TRBJ2-7 | TRBV7-2 | TGTGCCAGCAGCTTAGGGTCGACTAGCGGCTACGAGCAGTACTTC | CASSLGSTSGYEQYF
TRBD2 | many | TRBJ2-5 | TRBV28 | TGTGCCAGCAGCCGACTAGCGGGGCAAGAGACCCAGTACTTC | CASSRLAGQETQYF
TRBD1 | . | TRBJ1-6 | TRBV7-2 | TGTGCCAGCAGCTTGGGACAGGTTTCACCCCTCCACTTT | CASSLGQVSPLHF
. | many | TRBJ2-7 | TRBV6-1 | TGTGCCAGCAGTGAAAAACTGAGCGGGCCTAGCTCCTACGAGCAGTACTTC | CASSEKLSGPSSYEQYF